This record looks at one TCR beta chain sequence and its context. The germline V gene encodes CDR1 MDHEN and CDR2 SYDVKM. V was shortened by 2 bases and J by 7 bases, with 12 bases between the two germline ends. The CDR3 is 14 amino acids. This table comes from immunoSEQ multiplex PCR, and its TCRdb copy is limited to in-frame clones, with some not included. The sample has 150,000 to 160,000 clones, about 94% seen once. The entry originates in a study of control samples from healthy donors and cancer patients. The chain joins TRBV28 to TRBJ2-4; unclear D gene. This clonotype was obtained from a man aged 40-50 years in good health. Sequences were obtained from blood. CDR3 protein: CASSLPPFGNIQYF. CDR3 nucleotide sequence: TGTGCCAGCAGTTTACCCCCATTTGGGAACATTCAGTACTTC.